This T cell receptor beta chain was sequenced for a study of blood T cell repertoires in COVID-19. The CDR3 spans 16 residues. The ends lost 0 bases at V and 4 bases at J; junction bases unmatched: 6. Germline CDR1 reads SGHAT; CDR2 reads FQNNGV. Sequenced by immunoSEQ multiplex PCR; TCRdb stores in-frame clones only, minus some. The sample holds around 150,000 clones; 70% to 80% are singletons and the top ten take 9.5% to 12%. This sequence joins TRBV11-2 and TRBJ2-1, with 7 bases aligning to TRBD2. The sequenced material came from peripheral blood. The receptor comes from a man aged 60 to 75 who had recovered from COVID-19. The CDR3 coding sequence is TGTGCCAGCAGCTTAGATTTTGCTAGCGGATACAATGAGCAGTTCTTC. Protein: CASSLDFASGYNEQFF. Looking up the rest from reference TRBV11-2 and TRBJ2-1 gives the full variable domain: EAGVAQSPRYKIIEKRQSVAFWCNPISGHATLYWYQQILGQGPKLLIQFQNNGVVDDSQLPKDRFSAERLKGVDSTLKIQPAKLEDSAVYLCASSLDFASGYNEQFFGPGTRLTVL.